These 11 T cell receptor beta chains came from one sample sequenced in a study of PD-L1 blockade in urothelial cancer. The data were produced by immunoSEQ multiplex PCR, yet TCRdb's version contains in-frame clones alone and is incomplete. Of 55,000 to 70,000 clones in the sample, roughly 82% were seen once. Sequences were derived from PBMCs, sampled around atezolizumab (anti-PD-L1) treatment. Receptor source: a man between 70 and 80 years old with urothelial cancer.

This chain joins TRBV11-3 and TRBJ2-3, with 14 positions matching TRBD2. CDR3 length equals 19 residues. V lost 1 base, J lost 2 bases, and 8 bases stayed unmatched. Germline CDR1 SGHNT, CDR2 YENEEA. The CDR3 is CASSLGVGTSGSNTDTQYF. The CDR3 DNA is TGTGCCAGCAGCTTAGGAGTCGGGACTAGCGGGAGCAACACAGATACGCAGTATTTT. The full variable domain, completed using reference TRBV11-3 and TRBJ2-3, is EAGVVQSPRYKIIEKKQPVAFWCNPISGHNTLYWYLQNLGQGPELLIRYENEEAVDDSQLPKDRFSAERLKGVDSTLKIQPAELGDSAVYLCASSLGVGTSGSNTDTQYFGPGTRLTVL.

The genes are TRBV5-1 and TRBJ1-4; D gene unclear. CDR3 length equals 14 residues. Germline loops: CDR1 SGHRS, CDR2 YFSETQ. V was shortened by 3 bases and J by 6 bases, with 12 bases between the two germline ends. The CDR3 here is CASSSSGLYEKLFF. The DNA of the CDR3 is TGCGCCAGCAGCTCTTCGGGGTTATATGAAAAACTGTTTTTT.

V usage is TRBV19 and J usage is TRBJ1-1, with D perhaps TRBD1 (5 bases). V was trimmed by 4 bases and J by 0 bases, leaving 6 bases between them. From germline, CDR1 is LNHDA and CDR2 SQIVND (reference sequence). The CDR3 is made up of 13 amino acids. Here the CDR3 DNA reads TGTGCCAGTAGTACGACAGTGAACACTGAAGCTTTCTTT. Amino acid sequence: CASSTTVNTEAFF.

This clone was recorded only once. The gene calls are TRBV11-2 and TRBJ2-1; possibly TRBD1 for D (5 bases). Germline V gives CDR1 SGHAT, CDR2 FQNNGV. The V gene lost 1 base and the J gene lost 4 bases, with 5 bases spanning the gap. CDR3 length equals 13 residues. CDR3 coding DNA: TGTGCCAGCAGCTTAGGACAGTACAATGAGCAGTTCTTC. Its protein product is CASSLGQYNEQFF.

The V and J genes are TRBV28 and TRBJ2-7; 15 bases fit TRBD2. This CDR3 region has 17 residues. Trimming removed 5 bases from V and 3 bases from J; junction bases left unmatched: 8. The germline V gene encodes CDR1 MDHEN and CDR2 SYDVKM. CDR3 sequence: CASSPRTSGRAGYEQYF. The CDR3 DNA reads TGTGCCAGCAGTCCCCGGACTAGCGGGAGGGCGGGCTACGAGCAGTACTTC.

The chain joins TRBV30 to TRBJ2-4; tentatively, D is TRBD1 (6 bases). V dropped 0 bases and J dropped 9 bases, with 12 bases sitting between them. Per germline, CDR1 GTSNPN and CDR2 SVGIG (reference sequence). The CDR3 sequence is 13 residues long. The CDR3 nucleotides read TGTGCCTGGAGTGTTAACAGGGATGTCATTCAGTACTTC. This encodes CAWSVNRDVIQYF. Looking up the rest from reference TRBV30 and TRBJ2-4 gives the full variable domain: SQTIHQWPATLVQPVGSPLSLECTVEGTSNPNLYWYRQAAGRGLQLLFYSVGIGQISSEVPQNLSASRPQDRQFILSSKKLLLSDSGFYLCAWSVNRDVIQYFGAGTRLSVL.

The chain has TRBV11-2 and TRBJ1-5, with D tentatively TRBD1 (5 bases). Germline V gives CDR1 SGHAT, CDR2 FQNNGV. Trimming stripped 8 bases from V and 8 bases from J, with 16 bases between. The CDR3 is 13 residues long. The CDR3 DNA reads as TGTGCCAGCGGTGCCACGGGGGGGGAGCCCCAGCATTTT. It translates to CASGATGGEPQHF.

This chain joins TRBV27 and TRBJ2-7; TRBD2 aligns across 8 bases. The CDR3 loop spans 14 amino acids. The V and J ends lost 6 bases and 1 base, in that order; junction bases with no gene match: 5. Per the germline V gene, CDR1 is MNHEY and CDR2 is SMNVEV (reference sequence). DNA of the CDR3: TGTGCCAGCAGCGGGATAGCGGGATCCTACGAGCAGTACTTC. Translation gives CASSGIAGSYEQYF.

The chain links TRBV30 to TRBJ2-5; 10 bases agree with TRBD2. V dropped 3 bases and J dropped 4; count of bases not matched to a gene: 14. From germline, CDR1 is GTSNPN and CDR2 SVGIG (reference sequence). CDR3 length equals 17 residues. CDR3 protein: CAWSQGIAGGTGETQYF. As DNA, the CDR3 is TGTGCCTGGAGCCAGGGTATAGCGGGAGGAACCGGAGAGACCCAGTACTTC. The full variable domain, rest sourced from reference TRBV30 and TRBJ2-5, is SQTIHQWPATLVQPVGSPLSLECTVEGTSNPNLYWYRQAAGRGLQLLFYSVGIGQISSEVPQNLSASRPQDRQFILSSKKLLLSDSGFYLCAWSQGIAGGTGETQYFGPGTRLLVL.

The chain combines TRBV10-1 with TRBJ2-1; D is uncertain. V was clipped by 0 bases and J by 2 bases, with 23 bases between them. The length of the CDR3 is 20 residues. The germline gives CDR1 WNHNN, CDR2 SYGVQD (reference sequence). CDR3: CASSESKSRRPAATYNEQFF. For the CDR3, the DNA is TGCGCCAGCAGTGAGTCTAAGAGCCGACGGCCGGCGGCCACCTACAATGAGCAGTTCTTC.

The gene calls are TRBV7-9 and TRBJ2-5; D not resolved. V was cut by 2 bases and J by 2 bases, with 9 bases left in between. The CDR3 totals 14 residues. Germline CDR1 reads SEHNR; CDR2 reads FQNEAQ (reference sequence). CDR3 amino acids: CASSLNRRQETQYF. In DNA form, the CDR3 reads TGTGCCAGCAGCTTAAACCGGAGACAAGAGACCCAGTACTTC.